This T cell receptor (beta chain) was sequenced for a study of T cells after yellow fever vaccination. Template switching by 5'RACE produced TCR cDNA, adding a universal primer site and UMIs. MiXCR, applied by TCRdb to the 5' RACE reads, yields one record per CDR3 protein. The data contain 450,000 to 600,000 distinct CDR3 sequences, less than 20% of them singletons. The study, taken as a whole, reports: Clones that expanded after primary vaccination mostly reappeared after the booster (just over 95% CD4, 70% to 90% CD8). Bulk-population clonotypes that are abundant could appear as contaminants in FACS-sorted repertoires. Some clonotypes were seen in both the CD4 and the CD8 compartments. These made up a small share and likely arose from convergent recombination.

Germline V gene data show CDR1 as SGHRS and CDR2 as YFSETQ. The CDR3 contains 14 residues. Trimming pared 0 bases from V and 0 bases from J, leaving 7 bases between. This clonotype was picked up a small number of times. Its antigen remains unidentified. The starting material was PBMCs, obtained 5 days after the first yellow fever vaccination. This rearrangement joins TRBV5-1 to TRBJ2-7; D call uncertain. This TCR derives from a man younger than 35 who received the YFV17D yellow fever vaccine. CDR3 DNA: TGCGCCAGCAGCTTGGGTCAGTTCTCCTACGAGCAGTACTTC. Its translation: CASSLGQFSYEQYF.